Following are 8 T cell receptor beta chains from one sample sequenced in a study of CD8 T cells in cerebrospinal fluid in Alzheimer's disease. TCRdb re-analyzed the 10x single-cell sequencing reads; it lists each CDR3 protein once, without DNA. The sample has about 1,400 distinct CDR3 sequences, and its top ten clones hold under 13%. The material sequenced was cerebrospinal fluid. These TCRs come from a human donor with mild cognitive impairment.

This clonotype is identified as medium-sized from frequency. The V call is TRBV5-5, the J call TRBJ1-6. The CDR3 extends over 16 amino acids. Germline V gene lookup returns CDR1 SGHKS and CDR2 YYEKEE (reference sequence). This CDR3 is CASSPLGLSANSPLHF.

V and J are TRBV12-2 and TRBJ2-4; TCRdb designates TRBD2, a call that cannot be tested without DNA. TRBV12-2 is labeled a pseudogene. The CDR3 spans 18 residues. This CDR3 is CASRLARADLLAKNIQYF.

This clonotype registers medium-sized (0.01 to 0.1%) by frequency. V gene TRBV27 combines with J gene TRBJ2-1; lacking DNA, the TRBD2 call made by TCRdb goes unchecked. The CDR3 is 16 amino acids. Germline V lookup: CDR1 MNHEY, CDR2 SMNVEV (reference sequence). CDR3 sequence: CASSARLAGATNEQFF.

The V and J genes are TRBV5-4 and TRBJ2-5; TCRdb reports TRBD2, a call that lacks DNA to check it against. Germline-derived CDR1 and CDR2 are SGHNT and YYREEE (reference sequence). The CDR3 totals 16 residues. Here the CDR3 reads CASKRALRGAQETQYF.

Measured by frequency, this clonotype is medium-sized. The J gene is TRBJ1-2, the V gene TRBV18. The germline V gene encodes CDR1 KGHSH and CDR2 LQKENI. This CDR3 region has 18 residues. The CDR3 protein is CASSPDEATDPKNYGYTF.

This clonotype is identified as hyperexpanded from frequency. The CDR3 reads CASSQGGTSGGEQFF. The V and J genes are TRBV11-2 and TRBJ2-1; TCRdb reports TRBD2, a call that lacks DNA to check it against. Germline CDR1 SGHAT, CDR2 FQNNGV. The CDR3 is 15 residues long.

Measured by frequency, this clonotype is medium-sized. The chain carries TRBV5-3 and TRBJ2-1; TCRdb designates TRBD1, a call that cannot be tested without DNA. TRBV5-3 falls under the ORF class, with uncertain function. CDR3 size: 13 residues. This CDR3 is CARNIGGVGEQFF.

The chain is built from TRBV7-2 and TRBJ1-2. Germline V gives CDR1 SGHTA, CDR2 FQGNSA. The CDR3 is 13 residues long. The CDR3 protein is CASSLGWNYGYTF. Complete variable domain (other parts from reference TRBV7-2 and TRBJ1-2): GAGVSQSPSNKVTEKGKDVELRCDPISGHTALYWYRQSLGQGLEFLIYFQGNSAPDKSGLPSDRFSAERTGGSVSTLTIQRTQQEDSAVYLCASSLGWNYGYTFGSGTRLTVV.